These 6 T cell receptor beta chains were sequenced from one sample in a study of blood T cells in healthy people across ages. Next came a second PCR, run for about 6 to 12 cycles, which used a sample-barcoded 5' primer along with a J-beta primer mix. TCRdb reanalysed the 5' RACE reads using MiXCR and keeps one entry per CDR3 protein. The table lists approximately 960,000 distinct CDR3 sequences, roughly 28% of them singletons, with roughly 10% in the top ten. The same data also contributed to another study, on T cells of mothers and their children.

The sample comprised blood. These receptor sequences come from a woman between 40 and 55 years old in good health.

This clonotype was counted between two and nine times. J is TRBJ2-6 and V is TRBV19; TRBD1 matches 9 bases. This CDR3 comprises 17 residues. Germline CDR1 and CDR2: LNHDA and SQIVND (reference sequence). Trimming at V came to 7 bases and at J to 1 base, leaving 8 bases not matched to a gene. CDR3 residues: CASTTRDRVSGANVLTF. The CDR3, as DNA: TGTGCCAGTACCACCCGGGACAGGGTTTCTGGGGCCAACGTCCTGACTTTC.

This clonotype was seen repeatedly, ten times or more. The rearrangement joins TRBV6-5 to TRBJ1-1; unclear D gene. CDR1 MNHEY and CDR2 SVGAGI come from the germline V gene. The V end was cut by 2 bases, the J end by 0 bases, with 19 bases between. There are 18 residues in the CDR3. CDR3 region: CASSYGTRRSYMNTEAFF. The CDR3 nucleotides read TGTGCCAGCAGTTACGGAACCAGGAGAAGCTACATGAACACTGAAGCTTTCTTT.

This clonotype was seen many times. This chain joins TRBV7-2 and TRBJ2-1; D gene uncertain. Germline CDR1 SGHTA, CDR2 FQGNSA. This CDR3 is 11 amino acids long. V was shortened by 5 bases and J by 15 bases, with 14 bases between the two germline ends. The CDR3 sequence is CASSPNRITFF. CDR3 in DNA: TGTGCCAGCAGCCCGAACCGTATTACGTTCTTC. The full variable domain, completed using reference TRBV7-2 and TRBJ2-1, is GAGVSQSPSNKVTEKGKDVELRCDPISGHTALYWYRQSLGQGLEFLIYFQGNSAPDKSGLPSDRFSAERTGGSVSTLTIQRTQQEDSAVYLCASSPNRITFFGPGTRLTVL.

This clonotype was seen ten or more times. The CDR3 DNA reads as TGTGCCAGCCGTGGGGACAGGGGGGAGTATGGCTACACCTTC. It specifies CASRGDRGEYGYTF. V and J are TRBV2 and TRBJ1-2, with 11 bases matching TRBD1. The CDR3 spans 14 residues. The germline gives CDR1 SNHLY, CDR2 FYNNEI. The V and J ends lost 8 bases and 5 bases, in that order; junction bases with no gene match: 7.

This clonotype was counted only a few times. This chain connects TRBV29-1 to TRBJ2-5, with TRBD1 matching over 8 bases. The V gene end was trimmed by 0 bases and the J gene end by 5 bases; junction bases not matched to a gene: 5. The CDR3 totals 14 residues. In germline, CDR1 is SQVTM, CDR2 ANQGSEA. The DNA of the CDR3 is TGCAGCGTTGAAGAACAGGGGGTAAGGGAGACCCAGTACTTC. Translating it yields CSVEEQGVRETQYF. Full variable domain (remainder filled in from reference TRBV29-1 and TRBJ2-5): SAVISQKPSRDICQRGTSLTIQCQVDSQVTMMFWYRQQPGQSLTLIATANQGSEATYESGFVIDKFPISRPNLTFSTLTVSNMSPEDSSIYLCSVEEQGVRETQYFGPGTRLLVL.

This clonotype occurred a few times. The chain recombines TRBV7-2 with TRBJ2-5; the match to TRBD2 covers 7 bases. CDR3 length: 15 amino acids. CDR1 is SGHTA, CDR2 FQGNSA, per germline. Trimming took 6 bases from V and 2 from J; bases not matched to a gene: 9. In DNA, the CDR3 is TGTGCCAGCAGGGTCGGGGGGATAATTCAAGAGACCCAGTACTTC. Translated, it gives CASRVGGIIQETQYF.